This TCR beta chain was identified during a study of monozygotic twins with inflammatory bowel disease. This CDR3 has 16 amino acids. Germline V gene sequence: CDR1 DFQATT, CDR2 SNEGSKA (reference sequence). No DNA is given; TCRdb re-called the 5' RACE reads and lists each CDR3 protein once. Here the sample table reports around 410,000 distinct CDR3 sequences. This TCR derives from a human donor with ulcerative colitis or Crohn's disease, or a healthy co-twin of an affected twin (not recorded which). The chain combines TRBV20-1 with TRBJ2-3; checking the TCRdb D call of TRBD1 is not possible without DNA. Sequenced: blood. CDR3 in amino acids: CSAKRGTFSGTDTQYF.